This is a list of T cell receptor beta chains from one sample in a study of fetal regulatory T cell absence and autoimmunity. Sequencing used immunoSEQ multiplex PCR; TCRdb keeps in-frame clones, though not all of them. Among more than 85,000 clones listed, 72% were seen once. Sequenced input: pancreas tissue. These receptor sequences come from a male donor with IPEX syndrome. The CDR3 runs from the conserved cysteine through the conserved F or W. D genes are given only for firm matches. Clone size is not always given. Where it is, it says once, few, many or a class for expanded clones.

clone size	D gene	V gene	J gene	CDR3 DNA	CDR3 protein
few	NA	TRBV5-6	TRBJ1-2	TGTGCCAGCAGCTTGGGCGGCGGGAATGGCTACACCTTC	CASSLGGGNGYTF
NA	TRBD1	TRBV5-1	TRBJ1-2	TGCGCCAGAAGACAGGGGGCCGGTACTAACTATGGCTACACCTTC	CARRQGAGTNYGYTF
NA	NA	TRBV5-8	TRBJ1-1	TGTGCCAGCAGCTTGACAGGGCTTGAAGCTTTCTTT	CASSLTGLEAFF
NA	NA	TRBV9	TRBJ2-2	TGTGCCAGCAGCGCCGACTTCACCGGGGAGCTGTTTTTT	CASSADFTGELFF
once	TRBD2	TRBV6-6	TRBJ2-7	TGTGCCAGCAGTTACTTCCAGACTAGCGGCTACGAGCAGTACTTC	CASSYFQTSGYEQYF
NA	TRBD2	TRBV6-5	TRBJ2-1	TGTGCCAGCGCGGTAGCGGGAGAGGGGAATGAGCAGTTCTTC	CASAVAGEGNEQFF
NA	NA	TRBV5-1	TRBJ1-4	TGCGCCAGCAGTCTTGGGGGGGCCGATGAAAAACTGTTTTTT	CASSLGGADEKLFF
NA	NA	TRBV30	TRBJ1-4	TGTGCCTGGAGTGTCGTTGAAAAACTGTTTTTT	CAWSVVEKLFF
few	TRBD1	TRBV27	TRBJ1-2	TGTGCCAGCAGTTTAGCAGGGGGCTACTATGGCTACACCTTC	CASSLAGGYYGYTF
NA	TRBD2	TRBV5-4	TRBJ2-1	TGTGCCAGCAGCCGGCGGGGGGGCTCCTACAATGAGCAGTTCTTC	CASSRRGGSYNEQFF